The rows below give T cell receptor beta chains drawn from one sample of a study of human T cells and chemical hapten exposure. TCRdb re-called the RACE reads with MiXCR, one entry per CDR3 protein. The data hold around 74,000 distinct CDR3 sequences, with 25% to 40% observed a single time. Sequences were derived from whole blood, sampled in connection with sensitization to the hapten diphenylcyclopropenone (DPC). All receptors derive from a man between 40 and 49 years old with alopecia areata. Some clones in this sample may be carry-over from other donors' samples. The CDR3 runs from the conserved cysteine through the conserved F or W. A D gene is named only where the DNA matches it firmly. Part of the rows lack a size; the others show once, few, many or a class for expanded clones.

abundance: -; v_gene: TRBV20-1; d_gene: TRBD2; j_gene: TRBJ2-7; CDR3aa: CRVGTSSYEQYF; CDR3nt: TGCAGGGTGGGGACTAGCTCCTACGAGCAGTACTTC
abundance: -; v_gene: TRBV28; d_gene: -; j_gene: TRBJ2-7; CDR3aa: CASAQGGSYEQYF; CDR3nt: TGTGCCAGCGCCCAGGGTGGCTCCTACGAGCAGTACTTC
abundance: -; v_gene: TRBV10-1; d_gene: -; j_gene: TRBJ1-1; CDR3aa: CASSPRVDTEAFF; CDR3nt: TGCGCCAGCAGTCCCAGGGTGGACACTGAAGCTTTCTTT
abundance: -; v_gene: TRBV20-1; d_gene: TRBD2; j_gene: TRBJ2-7; CDR3aa: CSAREGRERLWEQYF; CDR3nt: TGCAGTGCTAGAGAAGGGAGGGAGAGGTTGTGGGAGCAGTACTTC
abundance: few; v_gene: TRBV30; d_gene: TRBD2; j_gene: TRBJ2-3; CDR3aa: CAWSVREADTQYF; CDR3nt: TGTGCCTGGAGTGTACGGGAGGCAGATACGCAGTATTTT
abundance: -; v_gene: TRBV5-1; d_gene: -; j_gene: TRBJ2-3; CDR3aa: CASSEDTDTQYF; CDR3nt: TGCGCCAGCAGCGAGGACACAGATACGCAGTATTTT
abundance: few; v_gene: TRBV11-3; d_gene: -; j_gene: TRBJ1-1; CDR3aa: CASSLVPGGGKNTEAFF; CDR3nt: TGTGCCAGCAGCTTAGTCCCGGGAGGGGGGAAGAACACTGAAGCTTTCTTT
abundance: -; v_gene: TRBV4-2; d_gene: TRBD2; j_gene: TRBJ2-7; CDR3aa: CASSQDFSGRHYEQYF; CDR3nt: TGTGCCAGCAGCCAAGATTTTAGCGGGAGGCACTACGAGCAGTACTTC
abundance: -; v_gene: TRBV7-9; d_gene: -; j_gene: TRBJ2-4; CDR3aa: CASSLTESGKNIQYF; CDR3nt: TGTGCCAGCAGCTTAACCGAAAGCGGAAAAAACATTCAGTACTTC
abundance: few; v_gene: TRBV5-1; d_gene: -; j_gene: TRBJ1-4; CDR3aa: CASSLGPPTNNEKLFF; CDR3nt: TGCGCCAGCAGCTTGGGACCCCCGACTAATAATGAAAAACTGTTTTTT
abundance: -; v_gene: TRBV4-2; d_gene: TRBD1; j_gene: TRBJ1-5; CDR3aa: CASSQTGGASNQPQHF; CDR3nt: TGTGCCAGCAGCCAAACAGGGGGCGCCAGCAATCAGCCCCAGCATTTT
abundance: -; v_gene: TRBV12-3/TRBV12-4; d_gene: TRBD1; j_gene: TRBJ1-3; CDR3aa: CASSFGGQAYGGNTIYF; CDR3nt: TGCGCCAGCAGTTTCGGGGGACAGGCCTATGGCGGAAACACCATATATTTT
abundance: once; v_gene: TRBV12-3/TRBV12-4; d_gene: -; j_gene: TRBJ1-5; CDR3aa: CASSPQRGSNQPQHF; CDR3nt: TGTGCCAGCAGTCCTCAGAGGGGAAGCAATCAGCCCCAGCATTTT
abundance: -; v_gene: TRBV24-1; d_gene: -; j_gene: TRBJ2-2; CDR3aa: CATRPSNTGELFF; CDR3nt: TGTGCCACCAGACCAAGCAACACCGGGGAGCTGTTTTTT
abundance: -; v_gene: TRBV20-1; d_gene: TRBD2; j_gene: TRBJ2-1; CDR3aa: CSARVPAGGYEQFF; CDR3nt: TGCAGTGCTAGAGTTCCAGCGGGAGGATATGAGCAGTTCTTC
abundance: -; v_gene: TRBV5-4; d_gene: -; j_gene: TRBJ2-2; CDR3aa: CASSSANGGELFF; CDR3nt: TGTGCCAGCAGCTCCGCAAACGGCGGGGAGCTGTTTTTT
abundance: -; v_gene: TRBV20-1; d_gene: -; j_gene: TRBJ1-1; CDR3aa: CSASSLNTEAFF; CDR3nt: TGCAGTGCTAGCAGTCTTAACACTGAAGCTTTCTTT
abundance: few; v_gene: TRBV7-9; d_gene: -; j_gene: TRBJ2-7; CDR3aa: CASSPPLPTSYEQYF; CDR3nt: TGTGCCAGCAGCCCACCTCTGCCGACCTCCTACGAGCAGTACTTC
abundance: few; v_gene: TRBV28; d_gene: TRBD2; j_gene: TRBJ2-7; CDR3aa: CASSFLAGNYEQYF; CDR3nt: TGTGCCAGCAGCTTTCTAGCGGGGAACTACGAGCAGTACTTC